Shown below are 13 T cell receptor beta chains from a single sample sequenced in a study of identical twins. TCRdb re-called the 5' RACE reads through MiXCR, storing one row per CDR3 protein. This sample has 500,000 or so distinct CDR3 sequences; roughly an eighth occur once, and the top ten carry approximately 1%. The sample was also reused in another study, on yellow fever vaccine responses in identical twins.

Sequences were obtained from CD4+ T cells sorted from blood. These receptors all stem from a woman aged 18 to 35 in good health.

This clonotype was detected many times. The J gene is TRBJ2-1, the V gene TRBV5-1, with D possibly being TRBD1 or TRBD2 (5 bases each). The CDR3 contains 15 residues. Germline V CDR1 and CDR2: SGHRS, YFSETQ. With 2 bases removed from V and 5 bases from J, the gap between germline ends came to 14 bases. This chain's CDR3 is CASSFRGPRDNEQFF. The CDR3 bases are TGCGCCAGCAGCTTCCGGGGCCCTCGGGACAATGAGCAGTTCTTC.

This clonotype was counted many times. Written as DNA, the CDR3 is TGCGCCAGCAGCTTGCAACAGTACGAGCAGTTCTTC. It specifies CASSLQQYEQFF. The genes are TRBV5-1 and TRBJ2-1, with D uncertain. The CDR3 extends over 12 amino acids. V was trimmed by 1 base and J by 10 bases, leaving 9 bases between them. Germline loops: CDR1 SGHRS, CDR2 YFSETQ.

This clonotype occurred a few times. CDR3 residues: CASSLSDRGYTF. The CDR3 bases are TGTGCCAGCAGCTTAAGCGATAGGGGCTACACCTTC. This rearrangement joins TRBV11-2 to TRBJ1-2; the D is unclear. Trimming removed 2 bases from V and 8 bases from J, with 9 bases in between. The CDR3 is made up of 12 amino acids. Germline V CDR1 and CDR2: SGHAT, FQNNGV.

Only a few counts were recorded for this clonotype. The chain has TRBV5-5 and TRBJ2-7; possible D gene TRBD1, 5 bases. This CDR3 is 16 amino acids long. Germline CDR1 SGHKS, CDR2 YYEKEE (reference sequence). Trimming took 0 bases from V and 0 from J, leaving 13 bases between them. As DNA, the CDR3 is TGTGCCAGCAGCTTGGGGTACCGACAGTCCTCCTACGAGCAGTACTTC. Translated: CASSLGYRQSSYEQYF.

A few counts support this clonotype. The chain combines TRBV5-6 with TRBJ1-1; possible D gene TRBD1, 5 bases. From germline, CDR1 is SGHDT and CDR2 YYEEEE. This CDR3 has 16 amino acids. V gave up 0 bases and J gave up 3 bases, with 15 bases separating them. The CDR3 bases are TGTGCCAGCAGCTTGGATGCCGGGGTGGGGGACACTGAAGCTTTCTTT. This codes for CASSLDAGVGDTEAFF.

This clonotype was seen more than once but under ten times. The chain links TRBV6-1 to TRBJ2-1, with D perhaps matching TRBD2 (6 bases). CDR3 size: 14 residues. V lost 5 bases to trimming and J lost 4 bases, with 12 bases between them. CDR1 and CDR2 (germline): MNHNS, SASEGT. The CDR3 DNA follows: TGTGCCAGCAGTAGGTCTAGCGCGTACAATGAGCAGTTCTTC. It codes for CASSRSSAYNEQFF.

The V and J genes are TRBV7-2 and TRBJ2-4; tentatively, D is TRBD2 (5 bases). V lost 1 base and J lost 10, with 8 bases in between. The CDR3 spans 12 residues. Germline lookup yields CDR1 SGHTA and CDR2 FQGNSA. In DNA form, the CDR3 reads TGTGCCAGCAGCTTAGGAGGCGGGATTCAGTACTTC. Translation gives CASSLGGGIQYF.

CDR3 bases: TGCGCCAGCAGCTTGGTGTCTAGCGGCCAAGAGACCCAGTACTTC. Residues: CASSLVSSGQETQYF. The chain couples TRBV5-1 to TRBJ2-5; TRBD2 matches 7 bases. Losses at the gene ends were 0 bases for V and 1 base for J; bases not matched to a gene: 3. CDR1 and CDR2 (germline): SGHRS, YFSETQ. CDR3 size: 15 residues.

This clonotype was counted at least ten times. The chain has TRBV28 and TRBJ1-6; the D is unclear. The CDR3 totals 13 residues. Germline V gene data show CDR1 as MDHEN and CDR2 as SYDVKM. Trimming shortened V by 8 bases and J by 9 bases, and 14 bases separated the two germline ends. The CDR3 here is CASLGFNSSPLHF. CDR3 DNA: TGTGCCAGCCTCGGCTTCAACAGTTCACCCCTCCACTTT.

This clonotype has more than one count but fewer than ten. The genes are TRBV2 and TRBJ2-5; 13 bases align to TRBD2. This CDR3 has 16 residues. The J segment lost 4 bases and the V segment lost 10 bases, leaving 12 bases of the junction unmatched. Germline V gene sequence: CDR1 SNHLY, CDR2 FYNNEI. CDR3 in DNA: TGTGCCACCGTCGATCGACTAGCGGGGGGAGGAGAGACCCAGTACTTC. Translating gives CATVDRLAGGGETQYF.

This clonotype was picked up many times. The V gene is TRBV5-1, the J gene TRBJ2-1, with D possibly being TRBD2 (5 bases). This CDR3 region has 15 residues. Deletions cut 3 bases from V and 4 bases from J, with 14 bases between. The germline gives CDR1 SGHRS, CDR2 YFSETQ. CDR3 nucleotides: TGCGCCAGCAGCTCGGACTCCTCCTTGTACAATGAGCAGTTCTTC. Protein sequence: CASSSDSSLYNEQFF.

The V gene is TRBV28, the J gene TRBJ2-5; 8 bases agree with TRBD1. Trimming cost V 8 bases and J 5 bases; bases outside gene matches: 4. CDR1 and CDR2 from the germline V gene are MDHEN and SYDVKM. The CDR3 contains 12 residues. CDR3 DNA sequence: TGTGCCAGCGCAGGGGGCCGGGAGACCCAGTACTTC. The encoded protein is CASAGGRETQYF. Full variable domain (missing parts from reference TRBV28 and TRBJ2-5): DVKVTQSSRYLVKRTGEKVFLECVQDMDHENMFWYRQDPGLGLRLIYFSYDVKMKEKGDIPEGYSVSREKKERFSLILESASTNQTSMYLCASAGGRETQYFGPGTRLLVL.

This clonotype has more than one count but fewer than ten. V gene TRBV3-1 combines with J gene TRBJ2-1; no firm D call. V gave up 5 bases and J gave up 1 base, with 15 bases separating them. CDR1 is LGHDT, CDR2 YNNKEL, per germline (reference sequence). The CDR3 consists of 16 residues. The CDR3, as DNA: TGTGCCAGCAGCTCACCAGATCAAGGGTCCTACAATGAGCAGTTCTTC. Amino acid sequence: CASSSPDQGSYNEQFF.